A selection of T cell receptor beta chains follows, all from one sample in a study of blood T cell repertoires in COVID-19. The method was immunoSEQ multiplex PCR; TCRdb's version includes in-frame clones alone and lacks a portion of them. The repertoire holds under 200,000 clones, with approximately 80% as singletons. Sequencing was done on a sample of PBMCs or T cells enriched from blood (not recorded which). These receptors originate from a man aged 50 or older who had recovered from COVID-19. The CDR3 runs from the conserved cysteine through the conserved F or W. The D gene is left open where the match is weak. Clone size is not always given. Where it is, it says once, few, many or a class for expanded clones.

d_call clone_size j_call v_call cdr3_nt cdr3_aa
TRBD1 . TRBJ2-7 TRBV7-2 TGTGCCAGCAGCTTAGACGGGACAGGGCTGGGGGAGCAGTACTTC CASSLDGTGLGEQYF
. . TRBJ1-1 TRBV21-1 TGTGCCAGCAGCACCTGTATTGTTAGCGAAAACACTGAAGCTTTCTTT CASSTCIVSENTEAFF
TRBD1 . TRBJ2-5 TRBV7-9 TGTGCCAGCAGCCACAGGGGCGGAAAGACCCAGTACTTC CASSHRGGKTQYF
. . TRBJ1-1 TRBV20-1 TGCAGTACAAGTGCAGGGCTCACTGAAGCTTTCTTT CSTSAGLTEAFF
TRBD1 . TRBJ1-5 TRBV25-1 TGTGCCAGCAACAGGGGGGATAGCAATCAGCCCCAGCATTTT CASNRGDSNQPQHF
. . TRBJ2-7 TRBV7-9 TGTGCCAGCAGCGATATAGGACAACCCTACGAGCAGTACTTC CASSDIGQPYEQYF
. . TRBJ2-3 TRBV18 TGTGCCAGCTCACTCCGGAGCGGAGCAGATACGCAGTATTTT CASSLRSGADTQYF
TRBD2 . TRBJ2-7 TRBV5-1 TGCGCCAGCAGCTCTGGGACGGGGGGTGGCGAGCAGTACTTC CASSSGTGGGEQYF
. . TRBJ2-3 TRBV7-3 TGTGCCAGCAGCCCCACTAGTATCACAGATACGCAGTATTTT CASSPTSITDTQYF
TRBD2 . TRBJ2-5 TRBV5-8 TGTGCCAGCGGACTAGCGGGAACCGGGCTGGGGGAGACCCAGTACTTC CASGLAGTGLGETQYF
. . TRBJ2-7 TRBV3-1/TRBV3-2 TGTGCCAGCAGCCAATTAGCGTGGAGCGAGCAGTACTTC CASSQLAWSEQYF
. . TRBJ2-1 TRBV27 TGTGCCAGCAGTCACAAAAGACAGGTTTCCAATGAGCAGTTCTTC CASSHKRQVSNEQFF
. . TRBJ1-6 TRBV12-3/TRBV12-4 TGTGCCAGCTCCCCCCCAAATTCACCCCTCCACTTT CASSPPNSPLHF
. . TRBJ2-5 TRBV5-1 TGCGCCAGCAGCCCCTTGGGAGTTCAAGAGACCCAGTACTTC CASSPLGVQETQYF
. . TRBJ2-5 TRBV7-9 TGTGCCACCGAGGGGGAGGGAGAGACCCAGTACTTC CATEGEGETQYF
. . TRBJ1-1 TRBV19 TGTGCCAGTAACCAGGGGAGGGGGAACACTGAAGCTTTCTTT CASNQGRGNTEAFF
. . TRBJ1-1 TRBV5-1 TGCGCCAGCAGCTTTGGGACAAGTCGGTTGAACACTGAAGCTTTCTTT CASSFGTSRLNTEAFF
TRBD2 . TRBJ2-3 TRBV4-1 TGCGCCAGCAAAAAAGGAGGGGCGGGAGACAAAGATACGCAGTATTTT CASKKGGAGDKDTQYF
TRBD1 . TRBJ1-1 TRBV29-1 TGCAGCTTGGTGCGACGGGACAGCCTGACGGCTGAAGCTTTCTTT CSLVRRDSLTAEAFF
. . TRBJ2-1 TRBV27 TGTGCCAGCAGCGGAGAGGATGAGCAGTTCTTC CASSGEDEQFF
TRBD2 . TRBJ2-1 TRBV14 TGTGCCAGCAGCTCCACCCCGGGACTAGCGGGAGGAAGCTCCTACAATGAGCAGTTCTTC CASSSTPGLAGGSSYNEQFF
TRBD1 . TRBJ1-6 TRBV28 TGTGCCAGCAGTTTCCCCAACCCGGGACAGGGTGCTAATTCACCCCTCCACTTT CASSFPNPGQGANSPLHF
. . TRBJ2-7 TRBV5-5 TGTGCCAGCAGCTGGACAGAAGGGTACGAGCAGTACTTC CASSWTEGYEQYF
. . TRBJ2-7 TRBV29-1 TGCAGCGTTGGACGGGGCGAGCAGTACTTC CSVGRGEQYF
TRBD2 . TRBJ2-1 TRBV7-2 TGTGCCAGCAGCCTTCGAGCGGGAGCAATGAACAATGAGCAGTTCTTC CASSLRAGAMNNEQFF
TRBD1 . TRBJ1-6 TRBV2 TGTGCCAGCAGTGAGACAGGGAATTCACCCCTCCACTTT CASSETGNSPLHF
TRBD1 . TRBJ1-6 TRBV27 TGTGCCAGCAGTACCACCGACAGGGGAAGTAATTCACCCCTCCACTTT CASSTTDRGSNSPLHF
. once TRBJ2-1 TRBV28 TGTGCCAGCAGTCCTGCGACTCGACTCTCCTACAATGAGCAGTTCTTC CASSPATRLSYNEQFF
TRBD2 . TRBJ2-1 TRBV3-1/TRBV3-2 TGTGCCAGCAGCCGACTGACTAGCGGGGGGAACAATGAGCAGTTCTTC CASSRLTSGGNNEQFF
. . TRBJ1-2 TRBV5-6 TGTGCCAGCAGCCCGGGGTCCCAGACCTATGGCTACACCTTC CASSPGSQTYGYTF
TRBD1 . TRBJ1-1 TRBV7-2 TGTGCCAGCAGCTTGGGGACAGGGTTTGAAGCTTTCTTT CASSLGTGFEAFF
. . TRBJ1-5 TRBV6-5 TGTGCCAGCAGATCAAGGGGGTGGCAGCCCCAGCATTTT CASRSRGWQPQHF
. . TRBJ2-2 TRBV24-1 TGTGCCACCAGTGATTTCGGACTAGGGGAGCTGTTTTTT CATSDFGLGELFF
TRBD1 few TRBJ2-1 TRBV5-1 TGCGCCAGCAGCTCGGACAGGGGAAATGAGCAGTTCTTC CASSSDRGNEQFF
. . TRBJ2-2 TRBV15 TGTGCCACCAGAAGGGGGGGCCCGAACACCGGGGAGCTGTTTTTT CATRRGGPNTGELFF
TRBD2 . TRBJ2-3 TRBV6-4 TGTGCCAGCGCGGGGGGGCACTCAACAGATACGCAGTATTTT CASAGGHSTDTQYF
TRBD2 . TRBJ2-7 TRBV5-4 TGTGCCAGCAGCTCTCCTAGCGGTACCAGCTCCTACGAGCAGTACTTC CASSSPSGTSSYEQYF
. few TRBJ1-2 TRBV4-2 TGTGCCAGCAGCCAAGATATGGGCTACACCTTC CASSQDMGYTF
. . TRBJ2-6 TRBV28 TGTGCCAGCAGCCGTGGGGCCAACGTCCTGACTTTC CASSRGANVLTF
. . TRBJ2-7 TRBV19 TGTGCCAGTAGTATAGAGGGCAGATACGAGCAGTACTTC CASSIEGRYEQYF
TRBD1 once TRBJ2-3 TRBV3-1/TRBV3-2 TGTGCCAGCAGCCCCCGGACAGGAGCCACCGGTACGCAGTATTTT CASSPRTGATGTQYF
. . TRBJ1-6 TRBV5-4 TGTGCCAGCAGCTTCGGCAGGGAAGATTCACCCCTCCACTTT CASSFGREDSPLHF
. once TRBJ2-2 TRBV28 TGTGCCAGCAGTTTATCAGGCACCGGGGAGCTGTTTTTT CASSLSGTGELFF
. few TRBJ2-7 TRBV28 TGTGCCAGCAGTTTAGAGGCAGGACAGCCTTTGTACAAGCAGTACTTC CASSLEAGQPLYKQYF
. . TRBJ2-1 TRBV9 TGTGCCAGCAGCGTAGTCAGCTTTGGGCAGGGTGAGCAGTTCTTC CASSVVSFGQGEQFF
. . TRBJ1-4 TRBV28 TGTGCCAGCAGTTCGGGGGCGCGGGGGACTAATGAAAAACTGTTTTTT CASSSGARGTNEKLFF
TRBD1 . TRBJ2-2 TRBV10-3 TGTGCCATCAGGCCTGGACAGGGAAACGAGAACACCGGGGAGCTGTTTTTT CAIRPGQGNENTGELFF
TRBD1 . TRBJ2-1 TRBV6-5 TGTGCCAGCAGCTACACAGGGGGCAATGAGCAGTTCTTC CASSYTGGNEQFF
. . TRBJ2-5 TRBV7-7 TGTGCCAGCAGCTTAGCCGGGACACTACAAGAGACCCAGTACTTC CASSLAGTLQETQYF
. . TRBJ1-1 TRBV5-5 TGTGCCAGCAGCTCCCAGGGCGCCATGAACACTGAAGCTTTCTTT CASSSQGAMNTEAFF
. few TRBJ2-1 TRBV7-2 TGTGCCAGCAGCTTACGCGGGCAGAATTCTAATGAGCAGTTCTTC CASSLRGQNSNEQFF
. few TRBJ1-1 TRBV14 TGTGCCAGCAGCCAAGATCCAGGAATGAACACTGAAGCTTTCTTT CASSQDPGMNTEAFF
TRBD1 . TRBJ1-1 TRBV5-8 TGTGCCAGCACCCGGGACAGGGAGAACACTGAAGCTTTCTTT CASTRDRENTEAFF
TRBD2 . TRBJ2-1 TRBV5-1 TGCGCCAGCAGCCCAGGGACTAGCGGGAGCGGGGGGCGGTTCTTC CASSPGTSGSGGRFF